This T cell receptor beta chain was sequenced for a study of T cell clones after liver transplantation. Study-level information: Tolerance: complete withdrawal held at least one year, liver enzymes staying within twice normal.

The method was immunoSEQ multiplex PCR; TCRdb's version includes in-frame clones alone and lacks a portion of them. This sample has 65,000 to 70,000 clones, with 85% to 95% found just once. In germline, CDR1 is SNHLY, CDR2 FYNNEI. V was cut by 2 bases and J by 7 bases, with 6 bases left in between. This CDR3 contains 11 residues. Specimen: CD4+ T cells from blood, collected less than 26 months after liver transplant. The chain carries TRBV2 and TRBJ2-7, with unresolved D. This clonotype originated in a human patient who received a liver transplant. Some T cells may be provided by the graft donor. CDR3 protein: CASSEIGEQYF. In nucleotides, the CDR3 is TGTGCCAGCAGTGAAATCGGGGAGCAGTACTTC.